This T cell receptor (beta chain) was sequenced in a study of T cell responses to AZD1222 COVID-19 vaccine. Notes on the study in general: The donor group comprised mostly white British people and more females; the analysis possibly underestimated clonal diversity. Baseline antibody screening turned up just six seropositive AZD1222 recipients. Researchers took repertoire samples only after the peak T cell response had come. Reports indicate that nearly half of spike-specific TCRs are directed at unmutated variant regions.

In germline, CDR1 is MGHRA, CDR2 YSYEKL. The CDR3 contains 13 residues. The V gene lost 2 bases and the J gene lost 6 bases, with 10 bases spanning the gap. Concerning this clone itself: The antigen is undetermined.

The protocol was immunoSEQ multiplex PCR, while the TCRdb copy is restricted to in-frame clones and leaves out a portion. The data hold 84,000 or so clones, with just over 90% observed a single time. The sample was peripheral blood, taken 28 days after the second AZD1222 dose. The TCR originated in an adult who received the AZD1222 COVID-19 vaccine. The chain recombines TRBV4-1 with TRBJ1-1; the D gene is possibly TRBD1 (5 bases). This chain's CDR3 is CASSQSRDAEAFF. Here the CDR3 DNA reads TGCGCCAGCAGCCAATCACGGGACGCTGAAGCTTTCTTT.